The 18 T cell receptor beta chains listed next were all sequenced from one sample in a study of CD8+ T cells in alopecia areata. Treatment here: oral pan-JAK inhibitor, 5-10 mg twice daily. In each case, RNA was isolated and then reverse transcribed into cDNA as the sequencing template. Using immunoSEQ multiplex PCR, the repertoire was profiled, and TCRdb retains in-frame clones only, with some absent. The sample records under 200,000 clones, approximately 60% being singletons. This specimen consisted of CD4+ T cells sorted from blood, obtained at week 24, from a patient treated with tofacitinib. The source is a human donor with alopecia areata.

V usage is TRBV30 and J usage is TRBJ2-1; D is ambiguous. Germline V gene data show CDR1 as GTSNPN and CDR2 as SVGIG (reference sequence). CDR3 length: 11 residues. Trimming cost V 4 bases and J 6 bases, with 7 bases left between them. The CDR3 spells CAWTWGNEQFF. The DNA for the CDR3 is TGTGCCTGGACTTGGGGCAATGAGCAGTTCTTC.

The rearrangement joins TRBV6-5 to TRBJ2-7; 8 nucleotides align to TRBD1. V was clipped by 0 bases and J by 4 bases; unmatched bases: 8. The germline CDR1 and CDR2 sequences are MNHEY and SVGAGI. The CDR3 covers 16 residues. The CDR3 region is CASSYSFMGQAYEQYF. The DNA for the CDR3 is TGTGCCAGCAGTTACTCGTTTATGGGACAGGCATACGAGCAGTACTTC.

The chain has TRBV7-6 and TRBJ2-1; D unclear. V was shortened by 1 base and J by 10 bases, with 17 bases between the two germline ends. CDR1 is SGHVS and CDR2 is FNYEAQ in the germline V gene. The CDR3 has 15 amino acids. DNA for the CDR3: TGTGCCAGCAGCTTAGAGGGTTATCCCACCAGAGAGCAGTTCTTC. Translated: CASSLEGYPTREQFF. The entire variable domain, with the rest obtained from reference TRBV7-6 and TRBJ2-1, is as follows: GAGVSQSPRYKVTKRGQDVALRCDPISGHVSLYWYRQALGQGPEFLTYFNYEAQQDKSGLPNDRFSAERPEGSISTLTIQRTEQRDSAMYRCASSLEGYPTREQFFGPGTRLTVL.

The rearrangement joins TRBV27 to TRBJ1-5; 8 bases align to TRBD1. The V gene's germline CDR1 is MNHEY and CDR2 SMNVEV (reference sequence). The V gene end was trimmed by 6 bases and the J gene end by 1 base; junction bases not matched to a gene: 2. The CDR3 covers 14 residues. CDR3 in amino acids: CASRYRGSNQPQHF. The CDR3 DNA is TGTGCCAGCAGATACAGGGGGAGCAATCAGCCCCAGCATTTT.

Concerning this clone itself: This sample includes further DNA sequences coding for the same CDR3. CDR3 coding DNA: TGCAGCGTGCGGACAGGGTCGTACGAGCAGTACTTC. Translation gives CSVRTGSYEQYF. The chain uses TRBV29-1 and TRBJ2-7, with 8 positions matching TRBD1. The CDR3 loop spans 12 amino acids. Germline values: CDR1 SQVTM, CDR2 ANQGSEA. With 6 bases clipped from V and 4 bases from J, the junction kept 5 bases outside the gene matches.

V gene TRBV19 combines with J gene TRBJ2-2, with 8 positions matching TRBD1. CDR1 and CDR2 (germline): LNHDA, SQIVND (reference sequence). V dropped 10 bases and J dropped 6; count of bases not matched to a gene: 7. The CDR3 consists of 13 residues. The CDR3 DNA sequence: TGTGCCACCGGGACAGGTGGGGCCGGGGAGCTGTTTTTT. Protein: CATGTGGAGELFF.

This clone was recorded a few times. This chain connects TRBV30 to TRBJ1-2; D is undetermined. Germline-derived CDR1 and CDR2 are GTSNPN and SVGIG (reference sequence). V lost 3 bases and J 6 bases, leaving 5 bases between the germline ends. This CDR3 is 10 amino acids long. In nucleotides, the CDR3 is TGTGCCTGGAGCAGCAATGGCTACACCTTC. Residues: CAWSSNGYTF.

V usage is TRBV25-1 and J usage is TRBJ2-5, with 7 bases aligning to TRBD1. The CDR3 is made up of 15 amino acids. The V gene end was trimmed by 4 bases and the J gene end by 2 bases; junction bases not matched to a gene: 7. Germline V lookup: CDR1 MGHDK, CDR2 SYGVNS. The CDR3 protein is CASSARTGQQETQYF. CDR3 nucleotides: TGTGCCAGCAGTGCACGGACAGGACAACAAGAGACCCAGTACTTC.

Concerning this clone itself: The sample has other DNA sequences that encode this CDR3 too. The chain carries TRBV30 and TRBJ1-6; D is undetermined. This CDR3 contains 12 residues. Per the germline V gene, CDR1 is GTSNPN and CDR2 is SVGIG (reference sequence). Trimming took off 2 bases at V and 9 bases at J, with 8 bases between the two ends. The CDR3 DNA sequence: TGTGCCTGGAGTAGCCTCGGTTCACCCCTCCACTTT. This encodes CAWSSLGSPLHF.

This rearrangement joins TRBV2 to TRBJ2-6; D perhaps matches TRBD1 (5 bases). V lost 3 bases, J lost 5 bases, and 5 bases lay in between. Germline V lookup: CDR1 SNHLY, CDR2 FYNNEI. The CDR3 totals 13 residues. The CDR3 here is CASSEDRANVLTF. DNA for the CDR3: TGTGCCAGCAGTGAGGACAGGGCCAACGTCCTGACTTTC.

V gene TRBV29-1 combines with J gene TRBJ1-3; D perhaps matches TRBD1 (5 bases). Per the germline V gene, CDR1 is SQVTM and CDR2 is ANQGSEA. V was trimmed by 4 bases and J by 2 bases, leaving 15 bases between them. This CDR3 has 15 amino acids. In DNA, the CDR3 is TGCAGCGTTGGGGGCAGGGATCGGACTGGAAACACCATATATTTT. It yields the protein CSVGGRDRTGNTIYF.

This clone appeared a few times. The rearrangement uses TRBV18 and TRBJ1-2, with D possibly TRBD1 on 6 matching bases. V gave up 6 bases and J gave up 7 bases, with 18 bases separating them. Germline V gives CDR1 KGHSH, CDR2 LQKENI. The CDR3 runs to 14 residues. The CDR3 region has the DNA TGTGCCAGCTCCAACCAGGGGACGTCTGGTGGCTACACCTTC. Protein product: CASSNQGTSGGYTF.

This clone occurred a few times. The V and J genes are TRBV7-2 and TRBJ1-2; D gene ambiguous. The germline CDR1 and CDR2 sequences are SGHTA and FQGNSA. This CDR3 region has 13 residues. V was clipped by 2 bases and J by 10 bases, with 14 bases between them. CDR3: CASSLPRTRIYTF. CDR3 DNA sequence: TGTGCCAGCAGCTTACCTCGGACCAGAATCTACACCTTC.

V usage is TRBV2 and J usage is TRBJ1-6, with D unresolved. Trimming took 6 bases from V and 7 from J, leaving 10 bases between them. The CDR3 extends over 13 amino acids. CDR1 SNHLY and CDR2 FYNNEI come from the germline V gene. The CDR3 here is CASRASTNSPLHF. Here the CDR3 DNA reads TGTGCCAGCAGGGCCTCAACCAATTCACCCCTCCACTTT. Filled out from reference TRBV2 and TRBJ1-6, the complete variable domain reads EPEVTQTPSHQVTQMGQEVILRCVPISNHLYFYWYRQILGQKVEFLVSFYNNEISEKSEIFDDQFSVERPDGSNFTLKIRSTKLEDSAMYFCASRASTNSPLHFGNGTRLTVT.

The CDR3 is CASSLFDRVPEQFF. CDR3 DNA sequence: TGTGCCAGCAGCTTATTTGACAGGGTTCCTGAGCAGTTCTTC. The gene calls are TRBV7-2 and TRBJ2-1; 7 bases agree with TRBD1. The CDR3 contains 14 residues. Germline loops: CDR1 SGHTA, CDR2 FQGNSA. Trimming cost V 2 bases and J 9 bases; bases outside gene matches: 7.

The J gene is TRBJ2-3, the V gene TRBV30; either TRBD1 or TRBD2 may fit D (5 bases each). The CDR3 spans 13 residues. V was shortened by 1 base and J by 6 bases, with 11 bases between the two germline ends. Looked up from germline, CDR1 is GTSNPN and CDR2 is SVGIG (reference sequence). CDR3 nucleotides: TGTGCCTGGAGTGGCCTGGGACCTGATACGCAGTATTTT. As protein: CAWSGLGPDTQYF.

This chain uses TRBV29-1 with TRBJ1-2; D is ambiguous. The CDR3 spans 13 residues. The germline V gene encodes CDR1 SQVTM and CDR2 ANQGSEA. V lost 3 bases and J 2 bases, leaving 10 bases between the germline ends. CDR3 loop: CSVDPGRNYGYTF. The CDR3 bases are TGCAGCGTTGATCCGGGCAGGAACTATGGCTACACCTTC.

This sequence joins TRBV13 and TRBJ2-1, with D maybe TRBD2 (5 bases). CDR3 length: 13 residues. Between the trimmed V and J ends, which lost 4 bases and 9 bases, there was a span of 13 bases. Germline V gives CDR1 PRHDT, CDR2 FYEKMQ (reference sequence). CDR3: CASSSYLGLEQFF. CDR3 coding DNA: TGTGCCAGCAGCTCTTACCTAGGACTTGAGCAGTTCTTC.